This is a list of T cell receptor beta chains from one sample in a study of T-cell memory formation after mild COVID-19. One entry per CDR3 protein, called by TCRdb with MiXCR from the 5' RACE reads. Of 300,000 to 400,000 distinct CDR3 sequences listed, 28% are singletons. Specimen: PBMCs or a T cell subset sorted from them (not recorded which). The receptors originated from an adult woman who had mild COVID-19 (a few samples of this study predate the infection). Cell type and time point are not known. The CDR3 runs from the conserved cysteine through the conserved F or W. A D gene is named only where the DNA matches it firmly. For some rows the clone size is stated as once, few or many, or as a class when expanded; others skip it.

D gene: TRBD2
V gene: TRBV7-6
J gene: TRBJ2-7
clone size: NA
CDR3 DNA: TGTGCCAGCAGCTTGGTAGCGGGGGGGCCCGAGCAGTACTTC
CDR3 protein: CASSLVAGGPEQYF

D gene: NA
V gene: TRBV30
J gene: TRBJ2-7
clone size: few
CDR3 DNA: TGTGCCTGGATGGTGGAGCTCTACGAGCAGTACTTC
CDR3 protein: CAWMVELYEQYF

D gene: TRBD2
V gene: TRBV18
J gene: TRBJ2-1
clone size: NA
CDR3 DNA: TGTGCCAGCTCACCGCCGGGACTAGCGGGAGGGGATGAGCAGTTCTTC
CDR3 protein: CASSPPGLAGGDEQFF

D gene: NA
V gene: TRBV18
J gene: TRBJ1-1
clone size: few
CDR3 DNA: TGTGCCAGCTCAGGAGATATGAACACTGAAGCTTTCTTT
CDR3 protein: CASSGDMNTEAFF

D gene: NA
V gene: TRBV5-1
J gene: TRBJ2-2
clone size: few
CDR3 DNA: TGCGCCAGCAGCTCCGGGACGACCACCGGGGAGCTGTTTTTT
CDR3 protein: CASSSGTTTGELFF

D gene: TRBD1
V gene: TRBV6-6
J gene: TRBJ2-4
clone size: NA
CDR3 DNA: TGTGCCAGCTGGCCGGGACAGGGCACAAACATTCAGTACTTC
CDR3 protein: CASWPGQGTNIQYF

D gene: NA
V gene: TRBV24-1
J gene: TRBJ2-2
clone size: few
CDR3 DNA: TGTGCCACCAGTGATCCTCCCCGAGGGGGATTAACCGGGGAGCTGTTTTTT
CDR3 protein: CATSDPPRGGLTGELFF

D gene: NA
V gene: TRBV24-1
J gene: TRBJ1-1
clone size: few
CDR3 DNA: TGTGCCACCAGTGATGCCGGCTGGGGAACTGAAGCTTTCTTT
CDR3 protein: CATSDAGWGTEAFF

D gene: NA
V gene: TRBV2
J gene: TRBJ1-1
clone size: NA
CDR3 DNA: TGTGCCAGCAGTCAGAGCAGGGGCCTAAACACTGAAGCTTTCTTT
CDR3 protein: CASSQSRGLNTEAFF

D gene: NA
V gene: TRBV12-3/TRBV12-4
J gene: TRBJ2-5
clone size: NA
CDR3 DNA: TGTGCCAGCAGTTTTTCGGTTCGGGAGACCCAGTACTTC
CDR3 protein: CASSFSVRETQYF

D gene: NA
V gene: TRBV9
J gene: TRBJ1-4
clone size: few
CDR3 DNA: TGTGCCAGCAGCGTCACAGCGGGGCCAAATGAAAAACTGTTTTTT
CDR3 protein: CASSVTAGPNEKLFF

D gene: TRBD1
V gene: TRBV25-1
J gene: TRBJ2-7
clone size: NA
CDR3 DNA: TGTGCCAGCAGTATTACAGGGGGCTCCTACGAGCAGTACTTC
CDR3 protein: CASSITGGSYEQYF

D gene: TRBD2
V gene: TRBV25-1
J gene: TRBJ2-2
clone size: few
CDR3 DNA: TGTGCCAGCAGTGAATTCGGACTAGCGGAATACACCGGGGAGCTGTTTTTT
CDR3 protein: CASSEFGLAEYTGELFF

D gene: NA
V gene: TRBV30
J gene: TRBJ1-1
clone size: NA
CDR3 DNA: TGTGCGTGGGGAGGGCTGAACACTGAAGCTTTCTTT
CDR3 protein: CAWGGLNTEAFF

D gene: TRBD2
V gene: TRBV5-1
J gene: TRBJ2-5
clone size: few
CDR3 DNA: TGCGCCAGCAGCCTATCCGGGACTAGTCCACGAGAGACCCAGTACTTC
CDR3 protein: CASSLSGTSPRETQYF

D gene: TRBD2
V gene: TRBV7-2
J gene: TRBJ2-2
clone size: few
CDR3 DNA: TGTGCCAGCAGCCCGACTAGCGGGTATTTTAACACCGGGGAGCTGTTTTTT
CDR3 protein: CASSPTSGYFNTGELFF

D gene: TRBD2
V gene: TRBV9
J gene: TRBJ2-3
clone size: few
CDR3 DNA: TGTGCCAGCAGCGGGTTTTATAGCGGGACCAGCACAGATACGCAGTATTTT
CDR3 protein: CASSGFYSGTSTDTQYF

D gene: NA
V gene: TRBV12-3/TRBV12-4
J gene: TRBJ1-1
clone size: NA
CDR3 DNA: TGTGCCAGCAACTGGGGGGTCACGGCTTTCTTT
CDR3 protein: CASNWGVTAFF

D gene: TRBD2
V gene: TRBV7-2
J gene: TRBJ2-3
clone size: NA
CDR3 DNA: TGTGCCAGCAGCTTAGGACTAGCGGGAGATGGAGATACGCAGTATTTT
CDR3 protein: CASSLGLAGDGDTQYF

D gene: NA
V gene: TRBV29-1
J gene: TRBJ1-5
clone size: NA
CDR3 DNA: TGCAGCGTTGGGGAAAATAGCAATCAGCCCCAGCATTTT
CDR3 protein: CSVGENSNQPQHF

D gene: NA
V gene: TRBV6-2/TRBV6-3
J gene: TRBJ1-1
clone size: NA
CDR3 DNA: TGTGCCAGCAGTTACTCAAGGGGGAAGACTGAAGCTTTCTTT
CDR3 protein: CASSYSRGKTEAFF

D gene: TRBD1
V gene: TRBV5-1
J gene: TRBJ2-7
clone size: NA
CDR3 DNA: TGCGCCAGCACCGTCGATGGACAGGGATCCTACGAGCAGTACTTC
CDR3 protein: CASTVDGQGSYEQYF